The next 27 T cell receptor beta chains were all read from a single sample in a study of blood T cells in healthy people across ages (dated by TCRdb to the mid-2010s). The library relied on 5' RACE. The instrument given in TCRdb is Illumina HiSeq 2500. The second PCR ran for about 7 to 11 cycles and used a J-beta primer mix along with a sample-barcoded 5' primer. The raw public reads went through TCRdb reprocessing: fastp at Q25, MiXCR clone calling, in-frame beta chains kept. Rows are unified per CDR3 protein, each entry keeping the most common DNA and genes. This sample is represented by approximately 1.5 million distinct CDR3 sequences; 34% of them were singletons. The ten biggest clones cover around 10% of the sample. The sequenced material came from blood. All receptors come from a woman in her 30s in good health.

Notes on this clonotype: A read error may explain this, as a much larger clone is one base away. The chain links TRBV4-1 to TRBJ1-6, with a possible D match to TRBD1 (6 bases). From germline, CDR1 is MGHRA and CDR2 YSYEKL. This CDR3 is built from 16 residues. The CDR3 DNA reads TGCGCCAGCAACCAAGCGGGGGGCGAAAATAATTCACCCCTCCACTTT. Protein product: CASNQAGGENNSPLHF.

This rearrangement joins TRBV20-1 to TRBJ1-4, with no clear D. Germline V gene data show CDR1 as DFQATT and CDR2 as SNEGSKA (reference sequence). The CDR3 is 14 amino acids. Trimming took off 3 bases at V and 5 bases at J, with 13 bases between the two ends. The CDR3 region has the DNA TGCAGTGCTAGGGTGGGAGGGTCCAATGAAAAACTGTTTTTT. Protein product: CSARVGGSNEKLFF.

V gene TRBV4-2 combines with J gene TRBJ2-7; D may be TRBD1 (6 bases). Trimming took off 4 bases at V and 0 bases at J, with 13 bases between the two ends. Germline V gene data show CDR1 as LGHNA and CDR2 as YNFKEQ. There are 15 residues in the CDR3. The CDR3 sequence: CASSLGTPHSYEQYF. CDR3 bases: TGTGCCAGCAGCCTCGGGACACCCCACTCCTACGAGCAGTACTTC.

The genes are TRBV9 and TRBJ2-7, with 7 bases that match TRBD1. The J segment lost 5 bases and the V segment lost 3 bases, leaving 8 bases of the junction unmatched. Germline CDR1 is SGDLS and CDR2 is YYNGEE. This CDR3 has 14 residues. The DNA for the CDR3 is TGTGCCAGCAGCGGACAGGGCCCTGGGAACGAGCAGTACTTC. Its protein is CASSGQGPGNEQYF.

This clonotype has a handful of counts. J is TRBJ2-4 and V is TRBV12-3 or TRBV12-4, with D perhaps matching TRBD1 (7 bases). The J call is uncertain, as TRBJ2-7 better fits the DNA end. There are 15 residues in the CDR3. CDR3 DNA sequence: TGTGCCAGCGGGACTCCGGGACAGAGGGCTGGCGAGCAGTACTTC. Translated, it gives CASGTPGQRAGEQYF.

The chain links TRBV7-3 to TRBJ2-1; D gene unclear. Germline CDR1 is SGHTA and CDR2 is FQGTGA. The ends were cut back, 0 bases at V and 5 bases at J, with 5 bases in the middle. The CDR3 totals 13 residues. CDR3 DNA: TGTGCCAGCAGCTTAACGTGGCACAATGAGCAGTTCTTC. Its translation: CASSLTWHNEQFF. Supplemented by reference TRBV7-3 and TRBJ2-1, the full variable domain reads GAGVSQTPSNKVTEKGKYVELRCDPISGHTALYWYRQSLGQGPEFLIYFQGTGAADDSGLPNDRFFAVRPEGSVSTLKIQRTERGDSAVYLCASSLTWHNEQFFGPGTRLTVL.

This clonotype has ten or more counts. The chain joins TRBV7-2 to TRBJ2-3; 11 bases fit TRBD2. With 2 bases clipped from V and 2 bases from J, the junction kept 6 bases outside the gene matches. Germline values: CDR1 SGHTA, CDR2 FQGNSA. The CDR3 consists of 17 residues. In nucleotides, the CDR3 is TGTGCCAGCAGCTTAACGGGGACTAGCGGACCCACAGATACGCAGTATTTT. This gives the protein CASSLTGTSGPTDTQYF.

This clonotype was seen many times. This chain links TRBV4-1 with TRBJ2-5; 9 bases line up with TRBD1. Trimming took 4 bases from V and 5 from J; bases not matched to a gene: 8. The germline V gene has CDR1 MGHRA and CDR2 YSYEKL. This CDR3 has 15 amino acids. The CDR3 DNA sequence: TGCGCCAGCAGCCCCCGGGACAGGGCATCGGAGACCCAGTACTTC. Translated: CASSPRDRASETQYF.

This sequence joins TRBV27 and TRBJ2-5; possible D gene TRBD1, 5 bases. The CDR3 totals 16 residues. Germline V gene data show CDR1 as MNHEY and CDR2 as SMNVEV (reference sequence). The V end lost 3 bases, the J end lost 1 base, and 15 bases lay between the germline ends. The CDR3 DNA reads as TGTGCCAGCAGTTTCCCCCGGACAAAATCCCAAGAGACCCAGTACTTC. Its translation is CASSFPRTKSQETQYF.

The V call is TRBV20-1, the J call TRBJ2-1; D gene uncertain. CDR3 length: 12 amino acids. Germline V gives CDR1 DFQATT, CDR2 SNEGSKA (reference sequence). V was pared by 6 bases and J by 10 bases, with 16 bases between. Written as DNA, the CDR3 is TGCAGTGCCATAAGCCCGCAACAGGAGCAGTTCTTC. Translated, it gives CSAISPQQEQFF.

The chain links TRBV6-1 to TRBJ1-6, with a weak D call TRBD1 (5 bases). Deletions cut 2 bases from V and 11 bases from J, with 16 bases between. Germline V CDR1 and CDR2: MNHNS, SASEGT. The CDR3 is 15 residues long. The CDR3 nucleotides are TGTGCCAGCAGTGAATTTGGGGGGAAGAAAGCACCCCTCCACTTT. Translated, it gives CASSEFGGKKAPLHF.

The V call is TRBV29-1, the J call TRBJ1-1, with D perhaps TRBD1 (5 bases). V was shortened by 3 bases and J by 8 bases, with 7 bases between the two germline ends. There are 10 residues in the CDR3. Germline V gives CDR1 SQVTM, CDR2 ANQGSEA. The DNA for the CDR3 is TGCAGCGTTGAGCAGGGCGAAGCTTTCTTT. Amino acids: CSVEQGEAFF.

As DNA, the CDR3 is TGTGCCAGCAGTCCTTTGAAGGGGGCTCACGAGCAGTACTTC. Translation gives CASSPLKGAHEQYF. V usage is TRBV3-1 and J usage is TRBJ2-7; TRBD1 matches 7 bases. CDR3 length: 14 amino acids. The germline V gene encodes CDR1 LGHDT and CDR2 YNNKEL (reference sequence). J gave up 5 bases and V 6 bases, and 10 bases lay outside the gene matches.

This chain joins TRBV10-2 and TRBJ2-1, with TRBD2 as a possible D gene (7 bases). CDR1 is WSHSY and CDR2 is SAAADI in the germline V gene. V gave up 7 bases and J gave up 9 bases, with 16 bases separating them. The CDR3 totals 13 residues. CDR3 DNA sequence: TGCGCCAGCAAACGAGGGGGGGCGGGTGAGCAGTTCTTC. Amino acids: CASKRGGAGEQFF.

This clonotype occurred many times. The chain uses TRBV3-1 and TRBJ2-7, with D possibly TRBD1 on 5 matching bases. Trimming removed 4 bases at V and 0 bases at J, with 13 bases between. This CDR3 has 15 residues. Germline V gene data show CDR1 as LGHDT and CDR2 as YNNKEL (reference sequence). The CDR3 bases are TGTGCCAGCAGCCGTTCGGACACCTACTCCTACGAGCAGTACTTC. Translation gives CASSRSDTYSYEQYF.

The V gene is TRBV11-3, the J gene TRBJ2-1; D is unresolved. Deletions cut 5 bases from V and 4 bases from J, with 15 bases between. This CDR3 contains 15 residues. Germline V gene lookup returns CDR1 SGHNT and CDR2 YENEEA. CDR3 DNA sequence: TGTGCCAGCAGCCCGCATCCGGCTAGGTACAATGAGCAGTTCTTC. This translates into CASSPHPARYNEQFF.

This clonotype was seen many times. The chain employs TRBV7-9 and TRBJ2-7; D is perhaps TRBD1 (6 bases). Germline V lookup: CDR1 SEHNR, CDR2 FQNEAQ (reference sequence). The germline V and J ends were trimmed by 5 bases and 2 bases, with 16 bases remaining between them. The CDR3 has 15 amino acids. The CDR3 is CASSPGQSGAYEQYF. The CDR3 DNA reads TGTGCCAGCAGCCCAGGACAGTCCGGGGCCTACGAGCAGTACTTC.

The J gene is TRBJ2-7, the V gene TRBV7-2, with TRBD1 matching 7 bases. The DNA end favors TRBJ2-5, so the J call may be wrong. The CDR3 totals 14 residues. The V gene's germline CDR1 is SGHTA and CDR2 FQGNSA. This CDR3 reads CASSPRGGWETQYF. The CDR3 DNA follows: TGTGCCAGCAGCCCGAGAGGGGGCTGGGAGACCCAGTACTTC.

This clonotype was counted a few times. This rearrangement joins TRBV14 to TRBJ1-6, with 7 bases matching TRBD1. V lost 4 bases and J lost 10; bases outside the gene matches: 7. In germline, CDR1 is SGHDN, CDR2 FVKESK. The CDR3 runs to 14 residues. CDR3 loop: CASSRDSPFSPLHF. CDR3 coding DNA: TGTGCCAGCAGCCGGGACAGCCCATTCTCACCCCTCCACTTT. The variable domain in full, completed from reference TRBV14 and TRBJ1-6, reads EAGVTQFPSHSVIEKGQTVTLRCDPISGHDNLYWYRRVMGKEIKFLLHFVKESKQDESGMPNNRFLAERTGGTYSTLKVQPAELEDSGVYFCASSRDSPFSPLHFGNGTRLTVT.

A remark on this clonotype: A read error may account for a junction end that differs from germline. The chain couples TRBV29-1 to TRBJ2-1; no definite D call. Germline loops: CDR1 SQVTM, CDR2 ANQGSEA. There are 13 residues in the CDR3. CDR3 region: CSAQVPGYDEQFF. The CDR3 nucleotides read TGCAGCGCCCAGGTCCCGGGCTACGATGAGCAGTTCTTC.

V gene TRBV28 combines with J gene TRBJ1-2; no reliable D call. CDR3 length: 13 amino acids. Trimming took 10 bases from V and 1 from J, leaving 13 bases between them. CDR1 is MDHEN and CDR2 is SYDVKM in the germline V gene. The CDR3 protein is CATVESFNYGYTF. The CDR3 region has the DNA TGTGCCACCGTTGAATCCTTTAACTATGGCTACACCTTC.

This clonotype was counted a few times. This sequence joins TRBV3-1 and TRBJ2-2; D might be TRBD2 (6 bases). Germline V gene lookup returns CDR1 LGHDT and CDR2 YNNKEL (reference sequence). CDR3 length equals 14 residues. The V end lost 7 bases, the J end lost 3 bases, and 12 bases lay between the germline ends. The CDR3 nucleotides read TGTGCCAGCATGGGGGGATCATACACCGGGGAGCTGTTTTTT. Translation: CASMGGSYTGELFF.

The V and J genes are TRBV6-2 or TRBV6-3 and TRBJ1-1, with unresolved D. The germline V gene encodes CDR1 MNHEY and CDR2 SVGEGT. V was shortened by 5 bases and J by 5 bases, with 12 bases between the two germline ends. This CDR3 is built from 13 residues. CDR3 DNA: TGTGCCAGCAGTAAGGACTATCGGACTGAAGCTTTCTTT. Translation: CASSKDYRTEAFF.

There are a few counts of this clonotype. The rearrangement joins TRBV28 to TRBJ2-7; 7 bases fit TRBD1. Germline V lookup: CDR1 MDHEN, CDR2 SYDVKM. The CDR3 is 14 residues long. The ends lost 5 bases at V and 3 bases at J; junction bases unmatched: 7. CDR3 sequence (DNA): TGTGCCAGCAGTACCCTGACAGGGCACTACGAGCAGTACTTC. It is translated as CASSTLTGHYEQYF.

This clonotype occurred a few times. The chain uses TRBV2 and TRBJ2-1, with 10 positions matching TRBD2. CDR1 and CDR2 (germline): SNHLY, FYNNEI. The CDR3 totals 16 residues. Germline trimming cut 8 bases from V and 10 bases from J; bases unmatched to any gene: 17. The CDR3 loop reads CASRLQAGGLWGEQFF. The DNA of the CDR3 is TGTGCCAGCCGCCTCCAAGCGGGGGGGCTTTGGGGGGAGCAGTTCTTC.

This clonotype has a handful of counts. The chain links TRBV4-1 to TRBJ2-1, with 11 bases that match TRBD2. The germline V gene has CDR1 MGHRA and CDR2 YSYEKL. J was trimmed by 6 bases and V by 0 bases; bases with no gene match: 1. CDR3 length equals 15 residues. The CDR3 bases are TGCGCCAGCAGCCAAGATAGCGGGGGGGGCAATGAGCAGTTCTTC. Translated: CASSQDSGGGNEQFF.

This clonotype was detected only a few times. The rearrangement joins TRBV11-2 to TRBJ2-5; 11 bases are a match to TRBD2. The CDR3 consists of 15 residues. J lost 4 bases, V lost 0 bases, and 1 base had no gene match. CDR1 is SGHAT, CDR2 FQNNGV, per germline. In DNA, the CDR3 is TGTGCCAGCAGCTTAGAACTAGCGGGAGCAGAGACCCAGTACTTC. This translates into CASSLELAGAETQYF. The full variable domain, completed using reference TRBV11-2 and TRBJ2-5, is EAGVAQSPRYKIIEKRQSVAFWCNPISGHATLYWYQQILGQGPKLLIQFQNNGVVDDSQLPKDRFSAERLKGVDSTLKIQPAKLEDSAVYLCASSLELAGAETQYFGPGTRLLVL.